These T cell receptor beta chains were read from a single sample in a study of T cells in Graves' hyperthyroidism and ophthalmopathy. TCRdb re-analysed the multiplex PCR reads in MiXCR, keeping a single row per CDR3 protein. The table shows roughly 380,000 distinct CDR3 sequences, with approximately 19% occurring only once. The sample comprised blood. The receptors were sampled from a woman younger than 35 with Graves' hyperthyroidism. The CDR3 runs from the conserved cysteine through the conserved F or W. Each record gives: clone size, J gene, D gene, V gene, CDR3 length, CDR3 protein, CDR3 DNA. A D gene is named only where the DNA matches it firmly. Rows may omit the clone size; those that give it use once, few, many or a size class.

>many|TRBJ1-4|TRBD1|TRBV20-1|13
CSARQGANEKLFF
TGCAGTGCTAGACAGGGGGCTAATGAAAAACTGTTTTTT
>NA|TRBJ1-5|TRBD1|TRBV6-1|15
CASNKFPGQGQPQHF
TGTGCCAGCAACAAATTCCCGGGACAGGGCCAGCCCCAGCATTTT
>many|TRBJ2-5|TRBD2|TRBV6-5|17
CASSSPGRTGGQETQYF
TGTGCCAGCAGTTCCCCGGGGAGGACGGGGGGACAAGAGACCCAGTACTTC
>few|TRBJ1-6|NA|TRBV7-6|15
CASSFDASYNSPLHF
TGTGCCAGCAGCTTCGACGCTTCCTATAATTCACCCCTCCACTTT
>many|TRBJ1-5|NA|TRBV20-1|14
CSALSPDSHQPQHF
TGCAGTGCTCTAAGCCCGGACAGTCATCAGCCCCAGCATTTT
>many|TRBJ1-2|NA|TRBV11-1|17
CASSLDFGTVRYYGYTF
TGTGCCAGCAGCTTAGATTTTGGGACTGTAAGATACTATGGCTACACCTTC
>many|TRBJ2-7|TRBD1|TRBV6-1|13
CASSRHRGYEQYF
TGTGCCAGCAGTCGACACAGGGGCTACGAGCAGTACTTC
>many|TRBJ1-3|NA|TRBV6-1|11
CASHSGNTIYF
TGTGCCAGCCACTCTGGAAACACCATATATTTT
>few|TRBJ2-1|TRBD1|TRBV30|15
CAWKPGGTGGDEQFF
TGTGCCTGGAAGCCTGGAGGGACAGGGGGGGATGAGCAGTTCTTC
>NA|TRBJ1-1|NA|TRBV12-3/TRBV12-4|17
CASSFQAGGGGDTEAFF
TGTGCCAGCAGTTTCCAGGCAGGAGGTGGGGGGGACACTGAAGCTTTCTTT
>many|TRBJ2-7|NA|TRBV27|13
CASRYGISYEQYF
TGTGCCAGCAGATACGGGATCTCCTACGAGCAGTACTTC
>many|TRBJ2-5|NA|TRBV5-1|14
CASSTGRIQETQYF
TGCGCCAGCAGCACCGGACGGATACAAGAGACCCAGTACTTC
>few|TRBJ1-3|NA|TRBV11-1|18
CASSPKGVRLFSGNTIYF
TGTGCCAGCAGCCCTAAAGGGGTCCGATTATTCTCTGGAAACACCATATATTTT
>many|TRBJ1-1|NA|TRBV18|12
CASSPSVGEAFF
TGTGCCAGCTCACCATCGGTGGGTGAAGCTTTCTTT
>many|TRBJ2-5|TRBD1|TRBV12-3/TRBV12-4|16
CASSTQPTGQGETQYF
TGTGCCAGCAGTACCCAACCGACAGGGCAGGGAGAGACCCAGTACTTC
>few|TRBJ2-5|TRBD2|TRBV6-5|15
CASSSTSGVWETQYF
TGTGCCAGCAGTTCGACTAGCGGGGTTTGGGAGACCCAGTACTTC
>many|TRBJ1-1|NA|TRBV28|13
CASGVSQGTEAFF
TGTGCCAGCGGTGTGTCCCAGGGCACTGAAGCTTTCTTT
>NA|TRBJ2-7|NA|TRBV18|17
CASSPPGLGQRSYEQYF
TGTGCCAGCTCACCTCCTGGACTTGGACAGAGATCCTACGAGCAGTACTTC
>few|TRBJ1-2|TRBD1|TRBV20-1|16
CSAKQDPGQGNYSYTF
TGCAGTGCTAAGCAAGACCCGGGACAGGGGAACTATAGCTACACCTTC
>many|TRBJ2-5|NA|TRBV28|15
CASSFPGRGGETQYF
TGTGCCAGCAGTTTCCCAGGTCGAGGAGGGGAGACCCAGTACTTC
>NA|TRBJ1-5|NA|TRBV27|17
CASSTGRPNYSNQPQHF
TGTGCCAGCAGTACGGGTCGACCTAATTATAGCAATCAGCCCCAGCATTTT
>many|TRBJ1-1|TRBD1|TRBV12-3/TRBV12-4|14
CASNRDRENTEAFF
TGTGCCAGCAACCGGGACAGGGAGAACACTGAAGCTTTCTTT
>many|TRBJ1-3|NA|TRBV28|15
CASSSLLGPGNTIYF
TGTGCCAGCAGTTCTCTTCTTGGGCCTGGAAACACCATATATTTT
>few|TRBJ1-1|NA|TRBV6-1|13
CAVRETSHTEAFF
TGTGCCGTACGTGAGACATCCCATACTGAAGCTTTCTTT
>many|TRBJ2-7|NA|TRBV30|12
CAWSVPGNEQYF
TGTGCCTGGAGTGTACCCGGGAACGAGCAGTACTTC
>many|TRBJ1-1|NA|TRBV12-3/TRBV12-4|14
CASSFRSSDTEAFF
TGTGCCAGCAGTTTTAGGAGTTCGGACACTGAAGCTTTCTTT
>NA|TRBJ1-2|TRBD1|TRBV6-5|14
CASSYSTGVYGYTF
TGTGCCAGCAGTTACTCGACAGGGGTTTATGGCTACACCTTC
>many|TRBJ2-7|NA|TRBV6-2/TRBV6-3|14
CASTPDGSSYEQYF
TGTGCCAGCACCCCGGACGGGAGCTCCTACGAGCAGTACTTC
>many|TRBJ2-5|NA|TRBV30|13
CAWSVGGRETQYF
TGTGCCTGGAGTGTTGGCGGACGGGAGACCCAGTACTTC
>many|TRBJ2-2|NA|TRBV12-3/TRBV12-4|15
CASSFRQFRTGELFF
TGTGCCAGCAGTTTCAGACAGTTCCGTACCGGGGAGCTGTTTTTT
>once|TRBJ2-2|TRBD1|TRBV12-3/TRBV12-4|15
CASSLTGVYTGELFF
TGTGCCAGCAGTTTAACAGGGGTCTACACCGGGGAGCTGTTTTTT
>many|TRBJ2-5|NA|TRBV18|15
CASSPTQQPAETQYF
TGTGCCAGCTCCCCAACCCAACAGCCGGCGGAGACCCAGTACTTC
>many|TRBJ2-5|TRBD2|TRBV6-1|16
CASSDPSGAGGETQYF
TGTGCCAGCAGTGACCCTAGCGGGGCCGGGGGGGAGACCCAGTACTTC
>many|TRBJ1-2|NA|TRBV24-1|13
CATSEDGRYGYTF
TGTGCCACCAGTGAGGACGGACGCTATGGCTACACCTTC
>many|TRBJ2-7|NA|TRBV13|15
CASSPRERPWDEQYF
TGTGCCAGCAGCCCCAGGGAGAGACCCTGGGACGAGCAGTACTTC
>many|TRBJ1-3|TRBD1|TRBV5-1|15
CASSMGQGGGNTIYF
TGCGCCAGCAGCATGGGACAGGGGGGAGGAAACACCATATATTTT
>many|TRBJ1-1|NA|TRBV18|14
CASSPGIRDTEAFF
TGTGCCAGCTCACCGGGGATAAGGGACACTGAAGCTTTCTTT
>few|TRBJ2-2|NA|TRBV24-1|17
CATSIGGITANTGELFF
TGTGCCACCAGTATAGGTGGGATTACAGCGAACACCGGGGAGCTGTTTTTT
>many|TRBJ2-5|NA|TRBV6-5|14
CASSYDMYQETQYF
TGTGCCAGCAGTTACGATATGTACCAAGAGACCCAGTACTTC
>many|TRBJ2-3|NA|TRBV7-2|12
CASSLDADTQYF
TGTGCCAGCAGCTTAGATGCAGATACGCAGTATTTT
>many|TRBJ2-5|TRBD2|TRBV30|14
CAWELPGGQETQYF
TGTGCCTGGGAGCTTCCCGGGGGGCAAGAGACCCAGTACTTC
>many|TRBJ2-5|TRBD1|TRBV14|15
CASRRGTARAETQYF
TGTGCCAGCAGACGAGGGACAGCCCGAGCGGAGACCCAGTACTTC
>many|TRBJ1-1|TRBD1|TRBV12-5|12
CASGLGQGPAFF
TGTGCTAGTGGTCTGGGACAGGGCCCCGCTTTCTTT
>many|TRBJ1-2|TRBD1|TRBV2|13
CASIRDRGYGYTF
TGTGCCAGCATTCGCGACAGGGGATATGGCTACACCTTC
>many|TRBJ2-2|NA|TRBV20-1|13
CSARWGAGGELFF
TGCAGTGCCCGGTGGGGGGCCGGCGGGGAGCTGTTTTTT
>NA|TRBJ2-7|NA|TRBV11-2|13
CASSVVAVREQYF
TGTGCCAGCAGCGTAGTCGCGGTTCGGGAGCAGTACTTC
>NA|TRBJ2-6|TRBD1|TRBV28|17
CASRTDRGRSGANVLTF
TGTGCCAGCAGAACGGACAGGGGGCGATCTGGGGCCAACGTCCTGACTTTC
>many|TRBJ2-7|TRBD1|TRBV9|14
CASSVGTGFYEQYF
TGTGCCAGCAGCGTGGGGACAGGGTTCTACGAGCAGTACTTC
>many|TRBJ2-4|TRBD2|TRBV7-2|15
CASSPFSGGGNIQYF
TGTGCCAGCAGCCCCTTCAGCGGGGGGGGAAACATTCAGTACTTC
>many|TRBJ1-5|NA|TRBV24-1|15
CATSDSSYSNQPQHF
TGTGCCACCAGTGACAGTTCTTATAGCAATCAGCCCCAGCATTTT
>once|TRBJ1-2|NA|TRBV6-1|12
CASSDLHYGYTF
TGTGCCAGCAGTGACCTCCACTATGGCTACACCTTC
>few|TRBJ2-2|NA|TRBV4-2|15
CASSQVPGGPGELFF
TGTGCCAGCAGCCAAGTCCCCGGGGGCCCCGGGGAGCTGTTTTTT
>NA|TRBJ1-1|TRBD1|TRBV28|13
CASRTPDRAEAFF
TGTGCCAGCAGAACTCCCGACAGGGCTGAAGCTTTCTTT